This T cell receptor beta chain was sequenced during a study of blood T cell repertoires in COVID-19. As handled by the study authors: Nucleated cell number was recorded as an estimate derived from reference gene primer amplification. This table comes from immunoSEQ multiplex PCR, and its TCRdb copy is limited to in-frame clones, with some not included. The D gene and trimming were derived from the DNA, and the V and J assignments and clone size from that table. Of about 230,000 clones listed, around 83% are singletons. Sample: peripheral blood. The TCR comes from a woman aged 50 to 60 with acute or convalescent COVID-19.

Written as DNA, the CDR3 is TGTGCCAGCAGTTCCCCTTTTCGGGAGGGATCCTACGAGCAGTACTTC. Translation gives CASSSPFREGSYEQYF. The chain is built from TRBV28 and TRBJ2-7; 8 bases fit TRBD2. Germline lookup yields CDR1 MDHEN and CDR2 SYDVKM. Trimming removed 4 bases from V and 1 base from J; junction bases left unmatched: 9. CDR3 length equals 16 residues.